This TCR beta chain was obtained from a study of spatial heterogeneity in lung cancer. Sample time point: sample taken at primary tumor resection. Germline lookup yields CDR1 SGHKS and CDR2 YYEKEE (reference sequence). The V gene lost 2 bases and the J gene lost 0 bases, with 17 bases spanning the gap. The CDR3 totals 17 residues. TCRdb called the 5' RACE reads again in MiXCR, with one record for every CDR3 protein. This table has under 20,000 distinct CDR3 sequences, roughly 5.7% appearing once. General study results and limits: It was found that expanded intratumoral alpha and beta TCR counts tracked tumor mutation counts.

This clonotype was seen ten or more times. As yet, its antigen is unknown. The genes are TRBV5-5 and TRBJ2-5; D is possibly TRBD1 or TRBD2 (5 bases each). The sequence came from a female donor with early-stage non-small cell lung cancer. This material consisted of lung tumor tissue, taken at surgery. CDR3 sequence: CASSLGVAIRYQETQYF. The CDR3 nucleotides are TGTGCCAGCAGCTTAGGGGTAGCGATTCGGTACCAAGAGACCCAGTACTTC. Looking up the rest from reference TRBV5-5 and TRBJ2-5 gives the full variable domain: DAGVTQSPTHLIKTRGQQVTLRCSPISGHKSVSWYQQVLGQGPQFIFQYYEKEERGRGNFPDRFSARQFPNYSSELNVNALLLGDSALYLCASSLGVAIRYQETQYFGPGTRLLVL.